This T cell receptor (beta chain) was recorded in a study of blood T cell repertoires in COVID-19. About the study: PBMCs, B-cell-depleted T cells, or T cells provided the cDNA or gDNA that made up the material.

The assay was immunoSEQ multiplex PCR, and TCRdb's table has in-frame clones only and misses some. The data contain fewer than 350,000 clones, roughly nine tenths of them seen just once; the ten biggest clones take up 9.5% to 15%. The CDR3 is 11 amino acids. Germline V gives CDR1 MGHRA, CDR2 YSYEKL. Trimming cost V 5 bases and J 6 bases; bases outside gene matches: 1. This clone was counted only a few times. This chain links TRBV4-1 with TRBJ2-7, with TRBD1 identical over 7 bases. This receptor was identified in a woman aged 25 to 45 with COVID-19, enrolled during active disease. The sample was peripheral blood. The CDR3 DNA sequence: TGCGCCAGCAGCACAGGGGTCGAGCAGTACTTC. It encodes CASSTGVEQYF.